The 29 T cell receptor beta chains reported below all come from one sample, sequenced in a study of cytomegalovirus exposure and HLA in healthy donors. 13 Jbeta primers and 60 Vbeta primers were used for the PCR. Data came from immunoSEQ multiplex PCR; TCRdb stores just in-frame clones and leaves some out. The sample includes roughly 120,000 clones, about four fifths of them seen just once. The sample taken for sequencing was PBMCs. The receptors here all came from a man aged 18 to 29 in good health and CMV-seronegative.

The J gene is TRBJ2-3, the V gene TRBV27; 7 bases map to TRBD2. The CDR3 is 14 amino acids. CDR1 MNHEY and CDR2 SMNVEV come from the germline V gene (reference sequence). The V and J ends lost 6 bases and 1 base, in that order; junction bases with no gene match: 4. Written as DNA, the CDR3 is TGTGCCAGCAGGCCTAGCGGCCGCACAGATACGCAGTATTTT. The encoded protein is CASRPSGRTDTQYF.

V usage is TRBV27 and J usage is TRBJ2-5; D perhaps matches TRBD2 (6 bases). The CDR3 is made up of 15 amino acids. V lost 4 bases to trimming and J lost 7 bases, with 19 bases between them. CDR1 and CDR2 from the germline V gene are MNHEY and SMNVEV (reference sequence). The CDR3 nucleotides read TGTGCCAGCAGTTCACCGGACGCTAGGAGGGGGACCCAGTACTTC. This codes for CASSSPDARRGTQYF.

This chain connects TRBV5-5 to TRBJ2-7; 11 bases agree with TRBD2. Germline CDR1 reads SGHKS; CDR2 reads YYEKEE (reference sequence). CDR3 length equals 15 residues. V lost 4 bases to trimming and J lost 3 bases; unmatched junction nucleotides: 6. CDR3 sequence reads: CASSDQGTSGYEQYF. The CDR3 DNA reads as TGTGCCAGCAGCGACCAAGGGACTAGCGGCTACGAGCAGTACTTC. The full variable domain, in which reference TRBV5-5 and TRBJ2-7 provide the parts outside the CDR3, is DAGVTQSPTHLIKTRGQQVTLRCSPISGHKSVSWYQQVLGQGPQFIFQYYEKEERGRGNFPDRFSARQFPNYSSELNVNALLLGDSALYLCASSDQGTSGYEQYFGPGTRLTVT.

The chain recombines TRBV25-1 with TRBJ2-1, with 7 bases that match TRBD1. The J segment lost 9 bases and the V segment lost 6 bases, leaving 17 bases of the junction unmatched. Germline V gene sequence: CDR1 MGHDK, CDR2 SYGVNS. This CDR3 has 16 residues. The CDR3 reads CASSRHGQEIPSEQFF. The CDR3 nucleotides read TGTGCCAGCAGCCGTCACGGACAGGAGATCCCGAGTGAGCAGTTCTTC.

This clone appeared a few times. This CDR3 is CASSTGGVYTEAFF. The CDR3 region has the DNA TGTGCCAGCAGCACGGGAGGGGTGTACACTGAAGCTTTCTTT. The chain is built from TRBV5-4 and TRBJ1-1; possible D gene TRBD1, 5 bases. Trimming shortened V by 4 bases and J by 3 bases, and 13 bases separated the two germline ends. CDR1 and CDR2 (germline): SGHNT, YYREEE (reference sequence). CDR3 length equals 14 residues.

The V call is TRBV18, the J call TRBJ2-7, with D perhaps TRBD1 (6 bases). Trimming took off 6 bases at V and 6 bases at J, with 18 bases between the two ends. CDR3 size: 14 residues. Germline assignment: CDR1 KGHSH and CDR2 LQKENI. The CDR3 sequence is CASSPGQGFSEQYF. For the CDR3, the DNA is TGTGCCAGCTCGCCCGGGCAGGGGTTCTCCGAGCAGTACTTC.

Regarding this clone: Other DNA sequences within the sample encode an identical CDR3. This sequence joins TRBV28 and TRBJ2-3, with D possibly TRBD2 on 5 matching bases. The CDR3 sequence is 12 residues long. Between the trimmed V and J ends, which lost 2 bases and 5 bases, there was a span of 5 bases. Germline V lookup: CDR1 MDHEN, CDR2 SYDVKM. The CDR3 DNA is TGTGCCAGCAGTTTACGGGGAGATACGCAGTATTTT. It translates to CASSLRGDTQYF.

The rearrangement joins TRBV27 to TRBJ2-7; 9 bases map to TRBD2. Germline V gives CDR1 MNHEY, CDR2 SMNVEV (reference sequence). V trimming: 4 bases; J trimming: 9 bases; junction bases outside the gene matches: 10. CDR3 size: 14 residues. CDR3 nucleotides: TGTGCCAGCAGTTATCTGAATAGCGGGAGCCCGCAGTACGTC. Its translation is CASSYLNSGSPQYV.

This rearrangement joins TRBV6-5 to TRBJ1-5; 8 nucleotides agree with TRBD1. The CDR3 has 16 amino acids. Per the germline V gene, CDR1 is MNHEY and CDR2 is SVGAGI. The V gene end was trimmed by 0 bases and the J gene end by 6 bases; junction bases not matched to a gene: 7. DNA of the CDR3: TGTGCCAGCAGTTACTCGTTCGACAGGGGAGGTCAGCCCCAGCATTTT. Its translation: CASSYSFDRGGQPQHF.

This chain uses TRBV6-5 with TRBJ2-3; 11 bases line up with TRBD2. This CDR3 spans 16 amino acids. Germline CDR1 and CDR2: MNHEY and SVGAGI. Trimming removed 0 bases from V and 5 bases from J; junction bases left unmatched: 4. The CDR3 sequence: CASSYSGLAGKDTQYF. The CDR3 nucleotides read TGTGCCAGCAGTTACTCAGGACTAGCGGGCAAAGATACGCAGTATTTT.

This chain links TRBV30 with TRBJ1-5; TRBD1 matches 8 bases. The germline V gene has CDR1 GTSNPN and CDR2 SVGIG (reference sequence). The CDR3 contains 13 residues. J lost 5 bases, V lost 3 bases, and 3 bases had no gene match. The CDR3: CAWRGQEYQPQHF. CDR3 sequence (DNA): TGTGCCTGGAGGGGACAGGAGTATCAGCCCCAGCATTTT.

This chain uses TRBV28 with TRBJ2-1; D not resolved. V lost 6 bases and J lost 10, with 13 bases in between. Germline lookup yields CDR1 MDHEN and CDR2 SYDVKM. The length of the CDR3 is 12 residues. The CDR3 nucleotides read TGTGCCAGCAGCCCCCCTTACCGGGAGCAGTTCTTC. Its translation: CASSPPYREQFF.

This clone was counted between two and nine times. This rearrangement joins TRBV4-1 to TRBJ2-7, with TRBD2 matching over 8 bases. Germline V gene sequence: CDR1 MGHRA, CDR2 YSYEKL. The CDR3 totals 12 residues. V lost 10 bases and J lost 6; bases outside the gene matches: 8. The CDR3 nucleotides read TGCGCCACCCAATCGGCGGGGGGCGAGCAGTACGTC. This encodes CATQSAGGEQYV.

V gene TRBV4-3 combines with J gene TRBJ2-1, with D perhaps TRBD2 (7 bases). Germline CDR1 and CDR2: LGHNA and YSLEER. The length of the CDR3 is 18 residues. V was clipped by 0 bases and J by 6 bases, with 21 bases between them. CDR3 sequence: CASSQDWGGAGPPNEQFF. CDR3 coding DNA: TGCGCCAGCAGCCAAGATTGGGGGGGCGCCGGCCCCCCCAATGAGCAGTTCTTC.

The chain recombines TRBV4-1 with TRBJ2-5, with D perhaps TRBD1 (5 bases). This CDR3 spans 13 amino acids. The V gene lost 6 bases and the J gene lost 4 bases, with 12 bases spanning the gap. Per germline, CDR1 MGHRA and CDR2 YSYEKL. This chain's CDR3 is CASSTQERETQYF. In DNA, the CDR3 is TGCGCCAGCAGTACACAGGAGAGAGAGACCCAGTACTTC.

V is TRBV2 and J is TRBJ1-6; 9 bases map to TRBD1. Germline trimming cut 5 bases from V and 7 bases from J; bases unmatched to any gene: 3. The germline gives CDR1 SNHLY, CDR2 FYNNEI. This CDR3 has 14 amino acids. In nucleotides, the CDR3 is TGTGCCAGCAGTTCCGGACAGGGGAATTCACCCCTCCACTTT. It codes for CASSSGQGNSPLHF.

This rearrangement joins TRBV7-3 to TRBJ2-5; D ambiguous. Trimming left V 5 bases short and J 0 bases short, with 4 bases between. Per the germline V gene, CDR1 is SGHTA and CDR2 is FQGTGA. This CDR3 is 12 amino acids long. DNA for the CDR3: TGTGCCAGCAGCATAGACCAAGAGACCCAGTACTTC. Translating gives CASSIDQETQYF.

The chain carries TRBV29-1 and TRBJ2-7, with D possibly TRBD1 on 6 matching bases. This CDR3 comprises 13 residues. Germline V gene lookup returns CDR1 SQVTM and CDR2 ANQGSEA. Trimming removed 6 bases at V and 3 bases at J, with 15 bases between. DNA of the CDR3: TGCAGCGTGCTCCGGGACACCGGCTACGAGCAGTACTTC. Its translation: CSVLRDTGYEQYF.

The CDR3 region is CASSPMTRRESTDTQYF. The CDR3 DNA sequence: TGTGCCAGCAGCCCGATGACTAGGCGGGAGAGCACAGATACGCAGTATTTT. This rearrangement joins TRBV9 to TRBJ2-3, with TRBD2 matching over 7 bases. Trimming cost V 4 bases and J 0 bases; bases outside gene matches: 11. CDR1 is SGDLS, CDR2 YYNGEE, per germline. The CDR3 loop spans 17 amino acids.

The genes are TRBV7-2 and TRBJ1-6; unclear D gene. The CDR3 sequence is 12 residues long. Germline V gene lookup returns CDR1 SGHTA and CDR2 FQGNSA. V shed 3 bases and J shed 8 bases, with 5 bases lying between them. As DNA, the CDR3 is TGTGCCAGCAGCTTCAGCGATTCACCCCTCCACTTT. Its protein product is CASSFSDSPLHF.

V is TRBV23-1 and J is TRBJ2-3; TRBD2 aligns across 7 bases. TRBV23-1 has ORF status, its function being uncertain. The CDR3 runs 18 residues. V lost 3 bases, J lost 2 bases, and 14 bases stayed unmatched. Here the CDR3 reads CASSHGDASGIVTDTQYF. The CDR3, as DNA: TGCGCCAGCAGTCACGGGGACGCTAGCGGAATAGTCACAGATACGCAGTATTTT.

This chain joins TRBV30 and TRBJ2-6; 7 nucleotides align to TRBD1. The CDR3 has 17 residues. The ends lost 1 base at V and 4 bases at J; junction bases unmatched: 10. In germline, CDR1 is GTSNPN, CDR2 SVGIG (reference sequence). The CDR3 DNA sequence: TGTGCCTGGAGTGCCACAGGGGCCGGCTTGGGGGCCAACGTCCTGACTTTC. This encodes CAWSATGAGLGANVLTF.

V gene TRBV5-6 combines with J gene TRBJ2-3; 8 bases map to TRBD2. Germline CDR1 SGHDT, CDR2 YYEEEE. The CDR3 sequence is 15 residues long. Germline trimming cut 0 bases from V and 2 bases from J; bases unmatched to any gene: 2. The CDR3 here is CASSLGLAPTDTQYF. For the CDR3, the DNA is TGTGCCAGCAGCTTGGGACTAGCGCCCACAGATACGCAGTATTTT.

V usage is TRBV5-8 and J usage is TRBJ2-1, with D tentatively TRBD2 (6 bases). In germline, CDR1 is SGHTS, CDR2 YDEGEE. V lost 0 bases to trimming and J lost 10 bases, with 20 bases between them. The CDR3 has 16 residues. The DNA of the CDR3 is TGTGCCAGCAGCTTGGGATGGGTAGGGGACTTCGGGGAGCAGTTCTTC. Protein product: CASSLGWVGDFGEQFF. Complete variable domain (other parts from reference TRBV5-8 and TRBJ2-1): EAGVTQSPTHLIKTRGQQATLRCSPISGHTSVYWYQQALGLGLQFLLWYDEGEERNRGNFPPRFSGRQFPNYSSELNVNALELEDSALYLCASSLGWVGDFGEQFFGPGTRLTVL.

This chain connects TRBV2 to TRBJ1-1, with 7 bases that match TRBD1. This CDR3 is built from 14 residues. V dropped 5 bases and J dropped 1; count of bases not matched to a gene: 4. CDR1 is SNHLY, CDR2 FYNNEI, per germline. The CDR3 DNA sequence: TGTGCCAGCAGTAAGACAGGGTCGAACACTGAAGCTTTCTTT. This encodes CASSKTGSNTEAFF.

The J gene is TRBJ2-3, the V gene TRBV11-3, with 7 bases identical to TRBD2. This CDR3 is 16 amino acids long. Unmatched junction bases numbered 9, after V lost 4 bases and J lost 2 bases. The V gene's germline CDR1 is SGHNT and CDR2 YENEEA. The CDR3 nucleotides read TGTGCCAGCAGCTCGGGACTATCCACTACCACAGATACGCAGTATTTT. Its protein product is CASSSGLSTTTDTQYF.

CDR3 in amino acids: CASSVGLAGGRPETQYF. In DNA form, the CDR3 reads TGTGCCAGCAGCGTAGGGTTAGCGGGAGGGAGGCCGGAGACCCAGTACTTC. This chain uses TRBV9 with TRBJ2-5, with TRBD2 identical over 11 bases. This CDR3 spans 17 amino acids. Germline V lookup: CDR1 SGDLS, CDR2 YYNGEE. The junction had 9 bases not matched to a gene; V was cut back by 0 bases and J by 5 bases.

The V gene is TRBV29-1, the J gene TRBJ2-5, with a tentative D call TRBD1 (6 bases). The germline V gene has CDR1 SQVTM and CDR2 ANQGSEA. The length of the CDR3 is 14 residues. The ends were cut back, 5 bases at V and 6 bases at J, with 19 bases in the middle. In nucleotides, the CDR3 is TGCAGCGTTATAGGAACAGGGAGTGGGAAGACCCAGTACTTC. Amino acids: CSVIGTGSGKTQYF.

This clone showed up just a few times. This chain joins TRBV19 and TRBJ2-6, with 9 bases matching TRBD1. V was pared by 1 base and J by 1 base, with 8 bases of the junction left unmatched. This CDR3 spans 19 amino acids. From germline, CDR1 is LNHDA and CDR2 SQIVND (reference sequence). The CDR3 DNA is TGTGCCAGTAGTATAGTAGGTGGGGACAGGGTTTCTGGGGCCAACGTCCTGACTTTC. Protein sequence: CASSIVGGDRVSGANVLTF.